A single sample is the source of the 7 T cell receptor beta chains below, sequenced in a study of control samples from healthy donors and cancer patients. The assay was immunoSEQ multiplex PCR, and TCRdb's table has in-frame clones only and misses some. The sample consists of some 96,000 clones, approximately 95% of them appearing once. Sequenced input: blood. The receptors were gathered from a man between 18 and 29 years old in good health.

The chain has TRBV29-1 and TRBJ1-1; 7 positions match TRBD1. CDR1 is SQVTM and CDR2 is ANQGSEA in the germline V gene. This CDR3 is 16 amino acids long. With V trimmed by 2 bases and J by 5 bases, 14 bases remained unmatched. CDR3 in DNA: TGCAGCGTTGAAAAAGAAGAGGGGGCGCGGTGGACTGAAGCTTTCTTT. Its protein is CSVEKEEGARWTEAFF.

The chain recombines TRBV6-2 or TRBV6-3 with TRBJ1-4, with no clear D. Germline-derived CDR1 and CDR2 are MNHEY and SVGEGT. The CDR3 totals 14 residues. V was shortened by 2 bases and J by 6 bases, with 10 bases between the two germline ends. CDR3 nucleotide sequence: TGTGCCAGCAGTTACACAGAAATGGATGAAAAACTGTTTTTT. Translated: CASSYTEMDEKLFF.

The chain uses TRBV14 and TRBJ2-1, with TRBD1 matching over 9 bases. With V trimmed by 4 bases and J by 8 bases, 15 bases remained unmatched. This CDR3 is 17 amino acids long. Germline lookup yields CDR1 SGHDN and CDR2 FVKESK. Here the CDR3 reads CASSRGDRVGSSDEQFF. The DNA for the CDR3 is TGTGCCAGCAGCCGAGGGGACAGGGTCGGGTCGTCGGATGAGCAGTTCTTC.

CDR3 bases: TGTGCCAGCAGTCTAGGCCCCGACTACGAGCAGTACTTC. This sequence encodes CASSLGPDYEQYF. J is TRBJ2-7 and V is TRBV6-6, with unresolved D. CDR1 is MNHNY and CDR2 is SVGAGI in the germline V gene (reference sequence). This CDR3 region has 13 residues. With 5 bases removed from V and 3 bases from J, the gap between germline ends came to 11 bases.

The chain is built from TRBV6-4 and TRBJ1-5, with D hard to call. Germline CDR1 is MRHNA and CDR2 is SNTAGT. The V end was cut by 1 base, the J end by 0 bases, with 10 bases between. The CDR3 sequence is 16 residues long. CDR3 residues: CASSDFCGNSNQPQHF. The CDR3 DNA follows: TGTGCCAGCAGTGACTTCTGTGGGAATAGCAATCAGCCCCAGCATTTT.

The CDR3 is CASSFPGPGAFF. DNA for the CDR3: TGTGCCAGCAGCTTTCCGGGTCCGGGGGCTTTCTTT. The chain employs TRBV11-2 and TRBJ1-1; D is unclear. Per germline, CDR1 SGHAT and CDR2 FQNNGV. Trimming removed 3 bases from V and 11 bases from J, with 13 bases in between. The CDR3 runs 12 residues.

The chain combines TRBV3-1 (or the pseudogene TRBV3-2) with TRBJ2-1; a possible D gene is TRBD2 (6 bases). Germline CDR1 and CDR2: LGHDT and YNNKEL (reference sequence). The CDR3 covers 13 residues. The V and J ends lost 3 bases and 10 bases respectively, with 13 bases between them. The CDR3: CASSHTGGVEQFF. CDR3 in DNA: TGTGCCAGCAGCCATACCGGAGGGGTGGAGCAGTTCTTC.